What follows describes a single T cell receptor (beta chain). Data came from immunoSEQ multiplex PCR; TCRdb stores just in-frame clones and leaves some out. The table includes under 200,000 clones, 76% detected once. These data originate in a study of blood T cell repertoires in COVID-19. The sample taken for sequencing was peripheral blood. The sequence was obtained from a woman aged 80 or over with acute or convalescent COVID-19.

The CDR3 coding sequence is TGTGCCAGCAGCCAAGTCTGGACAGCGAACACCGGGGAGCTGTTTTTT. It encodes CASSQVWTANTGELFF. This chain connects TRBV3-1 (or the pseudogene TRBV3-2) to TRBJ2-2, with D tentatively TRBD1 (6 bases). From germline, CDR1 is LGHDT and CDR2 YNNKEL (reference sequence). V was cut by 1 base and J by 0 bases, with 9 bases left in between. The CDR3 consists of 16 residues.